This T cell receptor (beta chain) was obtained from a study of T cells after yellow fever vaccination. This clonotype was seen only a few times. MiXCR, applied by TCRdb to the 5' RACE reads, yields one record per CDR3 protein. In the table there are about 300,000 distinct CDR3 sequences, approximately 10% of which are singletons. The TCR was taken from a man aged 18 to 30 who received the YFV17D yellow fever vaccine. The source material was CD4+ T cells sorted from PBMCs, sampled 5 days after the yellow fever booster vaccination.

The CDR3 spells CASSFQTDSIYGYTF. The CDR3 region has the DNA TGTGCCAGTAGTTTCCAGACGGACTCGATCTATGGCTACACCTTC. This chain links TRBV19 with TRBJ1-2, with D hard to call. The CDR3 has 15 amino acids. The V gene's germline CDR1 is LNHDA and CDR2 SQIVND (reference sequence). The V gene lost 5 bases and the J gene lost 4 bases, with 17 bases spanning the gap.